A single sample is the source of the 32 T cell receptor beta chains below, sequenced in a study of T cell responses to AZD1222 COVID-19 vaccine (dated by TCRdb to about 2021). Preparation of the library involved the immunoSEQ multiplex PCR assay. This immuneACCESS table, as held by TCRdb, lists in-frame sequences with V and J called but not all clones. Of the missing ones, under half trace to an unresolved V gene in checked studies; the others have no known cause. The sample table shows about 83,000 clones, and roughly 83% are seen once. Clones ranked in the top ten supply approximately 9% of the sample. In the paper's terms, the time point label means: baseline before first vaccination. The sequencing here drew on peripheral blood, taken on day 0 of AZD1222 vaccination. The origin of the receptors is an adult in good health.

By frequency in the sample, this clone is large. This chain connects TRBV6-6 to TRBJ2-3, with D possibly matching TRBD2 (6 bases). Germline CDR1 and CDR2: MNHNY and SVGAGI (reference sequence). The germline V and J ends were trimmed by 5 bases and 9 bases, with 6 bases remaining between them. The CDR3 totals 10 residues. CDR3 nucleotides: TGTGCCAGCAGTAGCGGGACGCAGTATTTT. Protein sequence: CASSSGTQYF.

The table lists this clone with a count of one. The rearrangement joins TRBV4-2 to TRBJ2-3, with 9 bases fitting TRBD2. The CDR3 sequence is 20 residues long. V shed 1 base and J 0 bases; nucleotides not matched to a gene: 14. Germline CDR1 is LGHNA and CDR2 is YNFKEQ. CDR3 residues: CASSQGLGLAGTTSTDTQYF. The CDR3, as DNA: TGTGCCAGCAGCCAAGGGTTGGGCCTAGCGGGGACTACTAGCACAGATACGCAGTATTTT.

The chain carries TRBV18 and TRBJ1-1; TRBD1 matches 8 bases. Germline values: CDR1 KGHSH, CDR2 LQKENI. The CDR3 runs 17 residues. The trim removed 3 bases at V and 2 bases at J, leaving 11 bases unmatched. The CDR3 spells CASSPTAGGKRNTEAFF. The CDR3 DNA reads as TGTGCCAGCTCACCCACAGCAGGGGGCAAGAGAAACACTGAAGCTTTCTTT.

The rearrangement uses TRBV5-6 and TRBJ1-1; possibly TRBD1 for D (6 bases). CDR1 SGHDT and CDR2 YYEEEE come from the germline V gene. The CDR3 extends over 12 amino acids. V was cut by 3 bases and J by 3 bases, with 6 bases left in between. CDR3 region: CASSYRDTEAFF. DNA for the CDR3: TGTGCCAGCAGCTACAGGGACACTGAAGCTTTCTTT. Full variable domain (rest looked up from reference TRBV5-6 and TRBJ1-1): DAGVTQSPTHLIKTRGQQVTLRCSPKSGHDTVSWYQQALGQGPQFIFQYYEEEERQRGNFPDRFSGHQFPNYSSELNVNALLLGDSALYLCASSYRDTEAFFGQGTRLTVV.

V is TRBV19 and J is TRBJ1-6, with a possible D match to TRBD1 (6 bases). The germline V gene encodes CDR1 LNHDA and CDR2 SQIVND (reference sequence). This CDR3 region has 14 residues. The ends were cut back, 1 base at V and 7 bases at J, with 8 bases in the middle. CDR3 sequence reads: CASSIAQGNSPLHF. In DNA, the CDR3 is TGTGCCAGTAGTATAGCACAGGGAAATTCACCCCTCCACTTT.

This sequence joins TRBV2 and TRBJ1-3; TRBD1 is a possible D gene (6 bases). CDR3 length: 14 residues. V was shortened by 7 bases and J by 0 bases, with 10 bases between the two germline ends. Germline CDR1 is SNHLY and CDR2 is FYNNEI. CDR3 bases: TGTGCCAGCACAGGGGAAGGCTCTGGAAACACCATATATTTT. Protein product: CASTGEGSGNTIYF. The full variable domain, in which reference TRBV2 and TRBJ1-3 provide the parts outside the CDR3, is EPEVTQTPSHQVTQMGQEVILRCVPISNHLYFYWYRQILGQKVEFLVSFYNNEISEKSEIFDDQFSVERPDGSNFTLKIRSTKLEDSAMYFCASTGEGSGNTIYFGEGSWLTVV.

The J gene is TRBJ2-2, the V gene TRBV6-5; 8 bases are shared with TRBD1. Per the germline V gene, CDR1 is MNHEY and CDR2 is SVGAGI. V dropped 6 bases and J dropped 7; count of bases not matched to a gene: 4. The CDR3 extends over 13 amino acids. This chain's CDR3 is CASSTGQGGELFF. CDR3 nucleotides: TGTGCCAGCAGCACAGGACAGGGCGGGGAGCTGTTTTTT.

The rearrangement joins TRBV7-8 to TRBJ1-1; D gene ambiguous. V was trimmed by 5 bases and J by 8 bases, leaving 9 bases between them. The CDR3 is made up of 11 amino acids. The V gene's germline CDR1 is SGHVS and CDR2 FQNEAQ. The CDR3 spells CASSHHGEAFF. DNA of the CDR3: TGTGCCAGCAGCCACCACGGAGAAGCTTTCTTT.

This chain uses TRBV19 with TRBJ2-5, with TRBD1 matching over 8 bases. Germline V gene lookup returns CDR1 LNHDA and CDR2 SQIVND (reference sequence). The CDR3 runs to 12 residues. Losses at the gene ends were 8 bases for V and 4 bases for J; bases not matched to a gene: 3. CDR3 region: CASSTGGETQYF. CDR3 bases: TGTGCCAGTTCCACAGGGGGAGAGACCCAGTACTTC.

In its sample, this clone was seen once. The chain couples TRBV23-1 to TRBJ2-3; 8 bases are a match to TRBD1. TRBV23-1 is given ORF status, its function remaining uncertain. J lost 3 bases, V lost 10 bases, and 6 bases had no gene match. The CDR3 runs 13 residues. DNA of the CDR3: TGCGCCAAAGCGCAGGGGGCAACAGATACGCAGTATTTT. It codes for CAKAQGATDTQYF.

The chain couples TRBV7-2 to TRBJ1-2, with TRBD1 matching over 9 bases. The CDR3 extends over 17 amino acids. The V and J ends lost 2 bases and 0 bases, in that order; junction bases with no gene match: 7. Germline CDR1 and CDR2: SGHTA and FQGNSA. Here the CDR3 DNA reads TGTGCCAGCAGCTTAAGGGACAGGGCAAAGTCTAACTATGGCTACACCTTC. Residues: CASSLRDRAKSNYGYTF. Complete variable domain (other parts from reference TRBV7-2 and TRBJ1-2): GAGVSQSPSNKVTEKGKDVELRCDPISGHTALYWYRQSLGQGLEFLIYFQGNSAPDKSGLPSDRFSAERTGGSVSTLTIQRTQQEDSAVYLCASSLRDRAKSNYGYTFGSGTRLTVV.

V usage is TRBV7-3 and J usage is TRBJ2-1, with 8 bases aligning to TRBD2. The junction had 8 bases not matched to a gene; V was cut back by 5 bases and J by 2 bases. This CDR3 comprises 16 residues. From germline, CDR1 is SGHTA and CDR2 FQGTGA. For the CDR3, the DNA is TGTGCCAGCAGCCCTCAGGAGCGGGGGACCTACAATGAGCAGTTCTTC. Translating gives CASSPQERGTYNEQFF.

This chain connects TRBV28 to TRBJ2-3; D is ambiguous. The ends were cut back, 7 bases at V and 2 bases at J, with 13 bases in the middle. This CDR3 is 14 amino acids long. In germline, CDR1 is MDHEN, CDR2 SYDVKM. CDR3 DNA: TGTGCCAGCATCTCTGGATTATACACAGATACGCAGTATTTT. Its translation: CASISGLYTDTQYF.

The chain is built from TRBV5-1 and TRBJ2-2, with a weak D call TRBD2 (5 bases). The CDR3 spans 15 residues. V dropped 4 bases and J dropped 0 bases, with 10 bases sitting between them. Germline lookup yields CDR1 SGHRS and CDR2 YFSETQ. CDR3 bases: TGCGCCAGCAGCACCGGGATACCGAACACCGGGGAGCTGTTTTTT. As protein: CASSTGIPNTGELFF.

The chain combines TRBV5-1 with TRBJ2-7; D gene uncertain. In germline, CDR1 is SGHRS, CDR2 YFSETQ. Between the trimmed V and J ends, which lost 5 bases and 2 bases, there was a span of 11 bases. The CDR3 has 13 amino acids. The chain's CDR3 is CASSTGGTYEQYF. In DNA, the CDR3 is TGCGCCAGCAGTACTGGCGGTACCTACGAGCAGTACTTC.

The CDR3 loop reads CASSLTAGNTGELFF. CDR3 coding DNA: TGTGCCAGCAGCTTAACAGCGGGGAACACCGGGGAGCTGTTTTTT. The chain recombines TRBV7-2 with TRBJ2-2, with a possible D match to TRBD2 (6 bases). V was clipped by 2 bases and J by 1 base, with 8 bases between them. The germline CDR1 and CDR2 sequences are SGHTA and FQGNSA. The CDR3 loop spans 15 amino acids.

This clone was counted between two and nine times. The chain joins TRBV6-2 or TRBV6-3 to TRBJ2-1; D remains unclear. This CDR3 has 13 residues. V lost 0 bases and J 10 bases, leaving 10 bases between the germline ends. Germline V gene lookup returns CDR1 MNHEY and CDR2 SVGEGT. The DNA of the CDR3 is TGTGCCAGCAGTTACTCGATAGGATGGGAGCAGTTCTTC. It translates to CASSYSIGWEQFF.

The V and J genes are TRBV5-1 and TRBJ1-4; TRBD1 might be the D (6 bases). Trimming removed 0 bases at V and 2 bases at J, with 14 bases between. CDR3 size: 17 residues. Germline V gives CDR1 SGHRS, CDR2 YFSETQ. CDR3 sequence: CASSLEGGSVTNEKLFF. As DNA, the CDR3 is TGCGCCAGCAGCTTGGAAGGGGGATCGGTTACTAATGAAAAACTGTTTTTT.

The chain uses TRBV9 and TRBJ2-3; 8 positions agree with TRBD2. The V gene end was trimmed by 3 bases and the J gene end by 0 bases; junction bases not matched to a gene: 6. The CDR3 contains 16 residues. The germline gives CDR1 SGDLS, CDR2 YYNGEE. CDR3: CASSAQGTRSTDTQYF. CDR3 nucleotides: TGTGCCAGCAGCGCCCAGGGGACTAGGAGCACAGATACGCAGTATTTT.

This chain links TRBV6-2 or TRBV6-3 with TRBJ2-1, with 7 bases fitting TRBD1. This CDR3 contains 17 residues. V gave up 5 bases and J gave up 6 bases; unmatched junction bases: 16. Germline V gene lookup returns CDR1 MNHEY and CDR2 SVGEGT. CDR3 bases: TGTGCCAGCAGTACTCTCCCGACAGGGCTTTTTCGCAATGAGCAGTTCTTC. Translating it yields CASSTLPTGLFRNEQFF.

The V call is TRBV3-1 (or the pseudogene TRBV3-2), the J call TRBJ1-3, with D hard to call. From germline, CDR1 is LGHDT and CDR2 YNNKEL (reference sequence). V was clipped by 5 bases and J by 0 bases, with 14 bases between them. The CDR3 sequence is 16 residues long. The CDR3 here is CASSTRGGLSGNTIYF. CDR3 bases: TGTGCCAGCAGCACCCGGGGAGGGCTCTCTGGAAACACCATATATTTT.

This rearrangement joins TRBV5-6 to TRBJ2-3; TRBD1 might be the D (5 bases). The CDR3 runs 15 residues. Germline V gene data show CDR1 as SGHDT and CDR2 as YYEEEE. Trimming stripped 4 bases from V and 4 bases from J, with 16 bases between. CDR3 region: CASSTSAGSPDTQYF. In DNA form, the CDR3 reads TGTGCCAGCAGCACGAGCGCAGGGTCCCCAGATACGCAGTATTTT.

The chain is built from TRBV25-1 and TRBJ2-1; 11 bases line up with TRBD2. CDR1 and CDR2 (germline): MGHDK, SYGVNS. This CDR3 comprises 16 residues. V lost 3 bases, J lost 6 bases, and 7 bases stayed unmatched. The CDR3 DNA reads as TGTGCCAGCAGTGAGGGACTAGCGGTAAGTCCCAATGAGCAGTTCTTC. It encodes CASSEGLAVSPNEQFF.

This clone showed up just a few times. The chain carries TRBV11-2 and TRBJ2-7; D is possibly TRBD1 (6 bases). V was cut by 9 bases and J by 5 bases, with 20 bases left in between. This CDR3 contains 14 residues. CDR1 SGHAT and CDR2 FQNNGV come from the germline V gene. For the CDR3, the DNA is TGTGCCAGTTCTAACAGGGAGCGTAAGGACGAGCAGTACTTC. Translated: CASSNRERKDEQYF.

This chain links TRBV5-4 with TRBJ2-1; tentatively, D is TRBD1 or TRBD2 (5 bases each). The germline V gene encodes CDR1 SGHNT and CDR2 YYREEE (reference sequence). V was trimmed by 7 bases and J by 7 bases, leaving 18 bases between them. This CDR3 contains 14 residues. CDR3 residues: CASRGAADLNEQFF. CDR3 nucleotide sequence: TGTGCCAGCCGTGGGGCAGCGGACCTAAATGAGCAGTTCTTC.

V and J are TRBV7-9 and TRBJ1-1, with D tentatively TRBD1 (5 bases). Looked up from germline, CDR1 is SEHNR and CDR2 is FQNEAQ (reference sequence). The CDR3 is 17 residues long. The V end lost 5 bases, the J end lost 3 bases, and 22 bases lay between the germline ends. CDR3 amino acids: CASSPPRGRVRDTEAFF. For the CDR3, the DNA is TGTGCCAGCAGCCCCCCTCGTGGCAGGGTGAGGGACACTGAAGCTTTCTTT.

The chain joins TRBV6-6 to TRBJ1-1; D might be TRBD1 (5 bases). The V end was cut by 11 bases, the J end by 1 base, with 14 bases between. The CDR3 is 13 residues long. Germline CDR1 reads MNHNY; CDR2 reads SVGAGI (reference sequence). The CDR3 here is CAHKAGENTEAFF. The CDR3 DNA sequence: TGTGCCCACAAGGCGGGGGAGAACACTGAAGCTTTCTTT.

There are a few counts of this clone. The V call is TRBV24-1, the J call TRBJ1-5; D ambiguous. Germline lookup yields CDR1 KGHDR and CDR2 SFDVKD. Trimming pared 11 bases from V and 5 bases from J, leaving 9 bases between. The CDR3 extends over 11 amino acids. The CDR3 spells CAKRSYQPQHF. DNA of the CDR3: TGTGCCAAAAGATCTTATCAGCCCCAGCATTTT.

The chain links TRBV30 to TRBJ1-2, with 8 bases identical to TRBD1. CDR1 is GTSNPN and CDR2 is SVGIG in the germline V gene (reference sequence). With 4 bases clipped from V and 8 bases from J, the junction kept 9 bases outside the gene matches. This CDR3 spans 13 amino acids. The CDR3 here is CAWTPGQGGGYTF. The CDR3 DNA reads TGTGCCTGGACCCCCGGACAGGGTGGCGGCTACACCTTC.

The chain recombines TRBV7-9 with TRBJ2-1; D gene ambiguous. This CDR3 has 13 amino acids. V lost 5 bases, J lost 7 bases, and 12 bases lay in between. Germline V gene data show CDR1 as SEHNR and CDR2 as FQNEAQ (reference sequence). For the CDR3, the DNA is TGTGCCAGCAGCGGACCTTGGCAGAATGAGCAGTTCTTC. Its protein is CASSGPWQNEQFF.

Here the CDR3 reads CASSITAGEEKLFF. CDR3 bases: TGTGCCAGTAGTATAACGGCAGGGGAGGAAAAACTGTTTTTT. This chain links TRBV19 with TRBJ1-4; D is possibly TRBD1 (6 bases). CDR1 and CDR2 from the germline V gene are LNHDA and SQIVND (reference sequence). The CDR3 has 14 residues. Deletions cut 2 bases from V and 8 bases from J, with 12 bases between.

The chain links TRBV6-6 to TRBJ1-5; 8 bases match TRBD1. The trim removed 6 bases at V and 2 bases at J, leaving 9 bases unmatched. Germline V gene lookup returns CDR1 MNHNY and CDR2 SVGAGI (reference sequence). This CDR3 contains 16 residues. In nucleotides, the CDR3 is TGTGCCAGCAGGCAACAGGGGGTTGGGGGCAATCAGCCCCAGCATTTT. Its protein product is CASRQQGVGGNQPQHF.